What follows are 29 T cell receptor beta chains derived from one specimen sequenced in a study of blood T cells in healthy people across ages. Through a sample-barcoded 5' primer and a J-beta primer mix, a second PCR was run for roughly 6 to 12 cycles. TCRdb recomputed calls from the 5' RACE reads with MiXCR, one row per CDR3 protein. Among about 780,000 distinct CDR3 sequences listed, around 25% were seen once. These records were also assigned to another study, of T cells of mothers and their children.

The sequenced sample was blood. The receptors shown here come from a boy between 10 and 17 years old in good health.

The chain carries TRBV7-9 and TRBJ1-5; D is ambiguous. The V gene's germline CDR1 is SEHNR and CDR2 FQNEAQ (reference sequence). The CDR3 is 15 amino acids. V lost 4 bases and J 5 bases, leaving 15 bases between the germline ends. The chain's CDR3 is CASSWGGTDHQPQHF. CDR3 DNA sequence: TGTGCCAGCAGCTGGGGTGGTACAGACCATCAGCCCCAGCATTTT.

This clonotype turned up a few times. The CDR3 reads CASSSAGQGEETQYF. CDR3 in DNA: TGTGCCAGCAGCTCCGCGGGACAGGGGGAAGAGACCCAGTACTTC. The gene calls are TRBV12-3 or TRBV12-4 and TRBJ2-5, with TRBD1 matching 11 bases. V was clipped by 6 bases and J by 3 bases; unmatched bases: 6. The CDR3 spans 15 residues.

This sequence joins TRBV6-6 and TRBJ1-1; D remains unclear. CDR1 MNHNY and CDR2 SVGAGI come from the germline V gene (reference sequence). The CDR3 covers 10 residues. Trimming took off 4 bases at V and 11 bases at J, with 8 bases between the two ends. DNA for the CDR3: TGTGCCAGCAGTTCCGATAGGGCTTTCTTT. Amino acids: CASSSDRAFF.

This chain connects TRBV11-2 to TRBJ2-5, with 10 nucleotides matching TRBD2. The CDR3 loop spans 16 amino acids. Germline CDR1 SGHAT, CDR2 FQNNGV. The trim removed 0 bases at V and 4 bases at J, leaving 5 bases unmatched. The CDR3 region is CASSLEKLAGRETQYF. The CDR3 nucleotides are TGTGCCAGCAGCTTAGAGAAACTAGCGGGGCGAGAGACCCAGTACTTC.

This clonotype was observed a handful of times. The chain has TRBV2 and TRBJ2-3, with D perhaps matching TRBD2 (5 bases). Germline V gene lookup returns CDR1 SNHLY and CDR2 FYNNEI. V was shortened by 5 bases and J by 5 bases, with 8 bases between the two germline ends. The CDR3 sequence is 12 residues long. The CDR3 reads CASSRLQDTQYF. The CDR3 coding sequence is TGTGCCAGCAGTAGACTACAAGATACGCAGTATTTT.

This clonotype has more than one count but fewer than ten. The rearrangement uses TRBV11-2 and TRBJ2-2; D is perhaps TRBD2 (6 bases). The CDR3 has 16 amino acids. Germline V gene lookup returns CDR1 SGHAT and CDR2 FQNNGV. The V gene lost 1 base and the J gene lost 5 bases, with 14 bases spanning the gap. The CDR3 reads CASSLVWGVRTGELFF. For the CDR3, the DNA is TGTGCCAGCAGCTTAGTATGGGGGGTGCGGACCGGGGAGCTGTTTTTT. Full variable domain (remainder filled in from reference TRBV11-2 and TRBJ2-2): EAGVAQSPRYKIIEKRQSVAFWCNPISGHATLYWYQQILGQGPKLLIQFQNNGVVDDSQLPKDRFSAERLKGVDSTLKIQPAKLEDSAVYLCASSLVWGVRTGELFFGEGSRLTVL.

This rearrangement joins TRBV4-2 to TRBJ2-5; 13 bases fit TRBD2. Germline trimming cut 4 bases from V and 4 bases from J; bases unmatched to any gene: 9. The CDR3 consists of 17 residues. Germline V gene sequence: CDR1 LGHNA, CDR2 YNFKEQ. The CDR3 DNA follows: TGTGCCAGCAGCCGAGGACTAGCGGGGGTTTACGGAGAGACCCAGTACTTC. It yields the protein CASSRGLAGVYGETQYF.

Only a few counts were recorded for this clonotype. The V call is TRBV3-1, the J call TRBJ2-1, with a tentative D call TRBD1 (6 bases). Germline values: CDR1 LGHDT, CDR2 YNNKEL (reference sequence). Between the trimmed V and J ends, which lost 4 bases and 13 bases, there was a span of 17 bases. CDR3 length: 13 residues. The CDR3 bases are TGTGCCAGCAGCCGCGATTACAGGGAATGCCAGTTCTTC. It encodes CASSRDYRECQFF.

The chain employs TRBV29-1 and TRBJ1-3; TRBD1 might be the D (5 bases). In germline, CDR1 is SQVTM, CDR2 ANQGSEA. CDR3 length: 11 residues. Trimming stripped 4 bases from V and 7 bases from J, with 8 bases between. The CDR3 DNA follows: TGCAGCGTTGTATGGGGGAACACCATATATTTT. This codes for CSVVWGNTIYF. Together with reference TRBV29-1 and TRBJ1-3, the CDR3 gives the full variable domain: SAVISQKPSRDICQRGTSLTIQCQVDSQVTMMFWYRQQPGQSLTLIATANQGSEATYESGFVIDKFPISRPNLTFSTLTVSNMSPEDSSIYLCSVVWGNTIYFGEGSWLTVV.

This clonotype was counted between two and nine times. This chain links TRBV29-1 with TRBJ1-2; D is unclear. CDR3 length: 14 residues. With 0 bases removed from V and 4 bases from J, the gap between germline ends came to 12 bases. Looked up from germline, CDR1 is SQVTM and CDR2 is ANQGSEA. The CDR3 region is CSVEDSLWIYGYTF. The CDR3 DNA sequence: TGCAGCGTTGAAGACAGTTTATGGATCTATGGCTACACCTTC.

The V and J genes are TRBV12-3 or TRBV12-4 and TRBJ2-1; the D call may be TRBD1 or TRBD2 (5 bases each). The J call may be incorrect, as the DNA end agrees better with TRBJ2-7. This CDR3 contains 14 residues. CDR3 sequence (DNA): TGTGCCAGCAACCAGGGAGTACTGGCCTACGAGCAGTACTTC. Amino acids: CASNQGVLAYEQYF.

The V gene is TRBV20-1, the J gene TRBJ2-4, with 11 bases matching TRBD2. V lost 0 bases to trimming and J lost 6 bases; unmatched junction nucleotides: 4. The CDR3 sequence is 15 residues long. CDR1 is DFQATT and CDR2 is SNEGSKA in the germline V gene (reference sequence). CDR3 residues: CSARDFSGGGNIQYF. For the CDR3, the DNA is TGCAGTGCTAGAGATTTTAGCGGGGGGGGAAACATTCAGTACTTC.

The genes are TRBV2 and TRBJ2-5, with D perhaps TRBD1 or TRBD2 (5 bases each). The CDR3 is made up of 13 amino acids. The germline V and J ends were trimmed by 4 bases and 4 bases, with 10 bases remaining between them. Germline loops: CDR1 SNHLY, CDR2 FYNNEI. CDR3 bases: TGTGCCAGCAGTGGCCCGAGGGGAGAGACCCAGTACTTC. This sequence encodes CASSGPRGETQYF.

The chain combines TRBV4-1 with TRBJ2-1; maybe TRBD2 (5 bases). With the DNA end fitting TRBJ2-7 better, the J assignment may be wrong. The CDR3 spans 15 residues. Per germline, CDR1 MGHRA and CDR2 YSYEKL. The CDR3, as DNA: TGCGCCAGCAGCCAAGCCGAGGGTAGCTCCTACGAGCAGTACTTC. Amino acid sequence: CASSQAEGSSYEQYF.

J is TRBJ2-7 and V is TRBV27; D might be TRBD1 or TRBD2, each matching 5 bases. Trimming took 10 bases from V and 2 from J, leaving 18 bases between them. This CDR3 is 14 amino acids long. Germline V lookup: CDR1 MNHEY, CDR2 SMNVEV (reference sequence). CDR3 region: CAISGGHRPYEQYF. The DNA of the CDR3 is TGTGCCATCAGCGGAGGACACCGACCCTACGAGCAGTACTTC.

There are a few counts of this clonotype. As DNA, the CDR3 is TGTGCCAGCAGCCCCTGGCGGGGGCTCTACGAGCAGTACTTC. It specifies CASSPWRGLYEQYF. This chain joins TRBV6-5 and TRBJ2-1, with D possibly being TRBD2 (7 bases). The closer fit of TRBJ2-7 to the DNA end suggests the J call may be wrong. The CDR3 spans 14 residues. Germline-derived CDR1 and CDR2 are MNHEY and SVGAGI.

This clonotype turned up a few times. This chain uses TRBV25-1 with TRBJ2-7; D is unresolved. The CDR3 extends over 12 amino acids. The ends were cut back, 7 bases at V and 2 bases at J, with 9 bases in the middle. The germline V gene encodes CDR1 MGHDK and CDR2 SYGVNS. The CDR3 region has the DNA TGTGCCAGCACCGCCCCGACCTACGAGCAGTACTTC. Protein sequence: CASTAPTYEQYF.

Here the CDR3 DNA reads TGTGCCAGCAGCTACAACCTACCACAGGGGCCAGGGTGTGACTACACCTTC. Its protein is CASSYNLPQGPGCDYTF. The chain employs TRBV25-1 and TRBJ1-2; 7 bases are shared with TRBD1. The CDR3 has 17 residues. Germline loops: CDR1 MGHDK, CDR2 SYGVNS. V dropped 6 bases and J dropped 10; count of bases not matched to a gene: 23.

V and J are TRBV20-1 and TRBJ2-5; D ambiguous. The V gene lost 4 bases and the J gene lost 0 bases, with 6 bases spanning the gap. The CDR3 totals 12 residues. The germline gives CDR1 DFQATT, CDR2 SNEGSKA (reference sequence). The CDR3 reads CSAKGNQETQYF. DNA for the CDR3: TGCAGTGCTAAAGGGAACCAAGAGACCCAGTACTTC.

The V and J genes are TRBV12-3 or TRBV12-4 and TRBJ2-3; the D gene is possibly TRBD2 (5 bases). CDR3 size: 15 residues. V was shortened by 6 bases and J by 2 bases, with 15 bases between the two germline ends. CDR3 in DNA: TGTGCCAGCAGCCCCTTAGGAGGATTCACAGATACGCAGTATTTT. Its protein is CASSPLGGFTDTQYF.

This clonotype has more than one count but fewer than ten. The junction departs from the called germline gene at one end, perhaps through a read error. The genes are TRBV20-1 and TRBJ2-2; D not resolved. Germline V CDR1 and CDR2: DFQATT, SNEGSKA (reference sequence). The CDR3 is made up of 11 amino acids. Here the CDR3 DNA reads TGCAGTGCGAGAGTCACCGGGGAGCTGTTTTTT. It encodes CSARVTGELFF.

Concerning this clonotype itself: This is likely a read error, given that the CDR3 carries no conserved phenylalanine or tryptophan at its end. The DNA is omitted, as the CDR3 cannot be located on it reliably, and the CDR3 follows TCRdb's listing. This chain uses TRBV21-1 with TRBJ2-7; the table's D call, TRBD1, has no DNA check behind it. TRBV21-1 represents a pseudogene. The CDR3 is 15 residues long, ends included. CDR3 loop: CASSKAGGGSYEQYL.

V is TRBV3-1 and J is TRBJ2-1, with D perhaps matching TRBD2 (5 bases). Germline V CDR1 and CDR2: LGHDT, YNNKEL (reference sequence). V was shortened by 4 bases and J by 1 base, with 11 bases between the two germline ends. This CDR3 spans 15 amino acids. The CDR3 region has the DNA TGTGCCAGCAGCCTAGCGCCTCATTCCTACAATGAGCAGTTCTTC. This encodes CASSLAPHSYNEQFF.

J is TRBJ1-1 and V is TRBV5-1; D remains ambiguous. This CDR3 region has 14 residues. V shed 4 bases and J shed 3 bases, with 13 bases lying between them. In germline, CDR1 is SGHRS, CDR2 YFSETQ. The CDR3 DNA sequence: TGCGCCAGCAGCCTCCGCGGGTTACACACTGAAGCTTTCTTT. Translating it yields CASSLRGLHTEAFF. The entire variable domain, with the rest obtained from reference TRBV5-1 and TRBJ1-1, is as follows: KAGVTQTPRYLIKTRGQQVTLSCSPISGHRSVSWYQQTPGQGLQFLFEYFSETQRNKGNFPGRFSGRQFSNSRSEMNVSTLELGDSALYLCASSLRGLHTEAFFGQGTRLTVV.

The V call is TRBV4-1, the J call TRBJ2-5; a weak D match, TRBD2 (6 bases). The DNA end favors TRBJ2-1, so the J call may be wrong. From germline, CDR1 is MGHRA and CDR2 YSYEKL. The CDR3 runs to 14 residues. CDR3 in amino acids: CASSRLGHRDEQFF. CDR3 nucleotides: TGCGCCAGCAGCCGACTAGGGCACCGAGATGAGCAGTTCTTC.

Details on this clonotype: One end of the junction varies from germline; a read error may be responsible. The J gene is TRBJ1-4, the V gene TRBV12-3 or TRBV12-4, with 8 bases aligning to TRBD1. This CDR3 is built from 15 residues. CDR3 in DNA: TGTGCCGGCAGTTCCTACAGGGGGTCAGATGAAAAACTGTTTTTT. Residues: CAGSSYRGSDEKLFF.

The sample holds a few counts of this clonotype. The chain joins TRBV12-3 or TRBV12-4 to TRBJ2-3; a possible D gene is TRBD2 (7 bases). V lost 5 bases and J lost 5, with 17 bases in between. The CDR3 extends over 15 amino acids. The CDR3 coding sequence is TGTGCCAGCAGTCCCACCCGAGGGGGGGTAGATACGCAGTATTTT. Translation: CASSPTRGGVDTQYF.

This clonotype was seen just once. The chain is built from TRBV12-3 or TRBV12-4 and TRBJ1-3, with unresolved D. CDR3 length equals 17 residues. The V gene lost 2 bases and the J gene lost 0 bases, with 14 bases spanning the gap. CDR3: CASSLSMAGSSGNTIYF. DNA of the CDR3: TGTGCCAGCAGTTTATCTATGGCAGGCTCCTCTGGAAACACCATATATTTT.

The rearrangement links TRBV20-1 to TRBJ2-2, with D possibly being TRBD2 (5 bases). Germline V gene lookup returns CDR1 DFQATT and CDR2 SNEGSKA (reference sequence). V dropped 3 bases and J dropped 1 base, with 12 bases sitting between them. This CDR3 is 15 amino acids long. The CDR3 nucleotides are TGCAGTGCTAGTCGATATCGGGGGAACACCGGGGAGCTGTTTTTT. Residues: CSASRYRGNTGELFF.